One T cell receptor beta chain is described in this entry. The sample comes from a study of T-cell reconstitution after alpha-beta-depleted transplantation in children. V lost 5 bases, J lost 5 bases, and 21 bases lay in between. The germline V gene has CDR1 DFQATT and CDR2 SNEGSKA (reference sequence). The CDR3 spans 15 residues. The authors prepared the TCRbeta library with unique molecular identifiers. TCRdb ran MiXCR on the PCR reads and lists one entry per CDR3 protein. The table lists about 540,000 distinct CDR3 sequences, 18% of them singletons. The sequencing here drew on PBMCs from the stem cell graft donor, taken from the stem cell graft. The gene calls are TRBV20-1 and TRBJ2-5; D is possibly TRBD1 (7 bases). The sequence was collected from a human donor who donated a stem cell graft to a child with acute lymphoblastic leukemia. The chain's CDR3 is CSARPGGLGRETQYF. DNA of the CDR3: TGCAGTGCTCGCCCAGGGGGTCTTGGGAGGGAGACCCAGTACTTC.